The following is a T cell receptor beta chain sequence with its context. Its matching antigen is unknown. This entry belongs to a study of cytomegalovirus exposure and HLA in healthy donors. This CDR3 region has 13 residues. Trimming took 3 bases from V and 1 from J, leaving 8 bases between them. Germline loops: CDR1 SGDLS, CDR2 YYNGEE. It was with 60 Vbeta and 13 Jbeta primers that the PCR ran. Assay: immunoSEQ multiplex PCR; the TCRdb copy retains only in-frame clones and omits some. The profile covers 140,000 or so clones, with around 72% appearing a single time and over 2% taken by the ten largest. Regarding the study as a whole: In vitro assays verified that three CMV-associated chains recognized CMV antigens specifically. The listing of 150 to 200 TCR beta chains classed them as cytomegalovirus-associated. As a later analysis revealed, the rate of TCR association differed by HLA locus, with DRB1 most and HLA-C fewest.

The sequencing sample was made of PBMCs. This clonotype was sampled from a man aged 40-49 years in good health and CMV-seronegative. The J gene is TRBJ2-7, the V gene TRBV9; D is perhaps TRBD1 (6 bases). The CDR3 coding sequence is TGTGCCAGCAGCGCCGGACAGTCCTACGAGCAGTACTTC. Its translation is CASSAGQSYEQYF.